This T cell receptor (beta chain) was obtained from a study of lymphopenia after photon versus proton radiotherapy. Study findings and constraints: Proton therapy kept repertoires fairly stable, unlike photons, which gained effector/memory cells.

A note on this clone: Its antigen is as yet unknown.

Sequencing was performed with immunoSEQ multiplex PCR; in TCRdb, only in-frame clones are kept and a portion is missing. This table holds approximately 21,000 clones, about 85% found once. The sequence came from a man aged 55 to 70 with pancreatic cancer. Sample: peripheral blood, taken from a patient treated with photon-based radiotherapy.

CDR3 loop: CASSLGTGVNQPQHF. The CDR3 coding sequence is TGTGCCAGCAGTCTAGGGACAGGGGTGAATCAGCCCCAGCATTTT. The chain has TRBV6-5 and TRBJ1-5, with 10 positions matching TRBD1. The CDR3 length is 15 residues. V trimming: 5 bases; J trimming: 4 bases; junction bases outside the gene matches: 5. Germline V CDR1 and CDR2: MNHEY, SVGAGI.